This T cell receptor (beta chain) is from a study of patients and donors after allogeneic stem cell transplantation. A single record per CDR3 protein comes from TCRdb applying MiXCR to the RT-PCR reads. The data show 30,000 or so distinct CDR3 sequences, with about 6.5% seen just once and just under 35% held by the top ten. This clonotype was seen many times. The V gene end was trimmed by 5 bases and the J gene end by 2 bases; junction bases not matched to a gene: 11. The CDR3 is made up of 16 amino acids. The germline V gene has CDR1 MDHEN and CDR2 SYDVKM. The specimen sequenced was blood, either unsorted or a sorted T cell fraction (not recorded which). The chain combines TRBV28 with TRBJ2-5, with TRBD2 matching over 7 bases. This clonotype originated in a human donor who was either an allogeneic HSCT recipient or a stem cell or donor lymphocyte infusion donor (not recorded which). It is not recorded whose cells these are; they may come from a transplant donor. The CDR3 DNA follows: TGTGCCAGCAGTGCCTGGGGGGGGAAGTGGCAAGAGACCCAGTACTTC. Translation: CASSAWGGKWQETQYF.